Each of the 32 T cell receptor beta chains below was sequenced from the same sample in a study of blood T cell repertoires in COVID-19. Here immunoSEQ multiplex PCR was the method, and the copy in TCRdb shows in-frame clones only, minus some. The data show about 220,000 clones, roughly four fifths seen once. Sequenced input: PBMCs or T cells enriched from blood (not recorded which). The receptors were gathered from a woman aged 40 to 55 with acute COVID-19.

This sequence joins TRBV3-1 (or the pseudogene TRBV3-2) and TRBJ1-5; 7 bases line up with TRBD1. Germline CDR1 is LGHDT and CDR2 is YNNKEL (reference sequence). V shed 0 bases and J 7 bases; nucleotides not matched to a gene: 0. This CDR3 spans 13 amino acids. The CDR3 coding sequence is TGTGCCAGCAGCCAAGAAGGGGGCCAGCCCCAGCATTTT. Amino acid sequence: CASSQEGGQPQHF.

The chain recombines TRBV28 with TRBJ1-4, with D possibly being TRBD1 (5 bases). The CDR3 sequence is 16 residues long. V gave up 1 base and J gave up 4 bases, with 13 bases separating them. Germline V gives CDR1 MDHEN, CDR2 SYDVKM. For the CDR3, the DNA is TGTGCCAGCAGTTTATCCTGGGACTTATTTAATGAAAAACTGTTTTTT. Its protein product is CASSLSWDLFNEKLFF. Together with reference TRBV28 and TRBJ1-4, the CDR3 gives the full variable domain: DVKVTQSSRYLVKRTGEKVFLECVQDMDHENMFWYRQDPGLGLRLIYFSYDVKMKEKGDIPEGYSVSREKKERFSLILESASTNQTSMYLCASSLSWDLFNEKLFFGSGTQLSVL.

This clone was observed a handful of times. This chain uses TRBV30 with TRBJ1-3; D gene ambiguous. CDR1 and CDR2 (germline): GTSNPN, SVGIG (reference sequence). V lost 6 bases and J lost 0, with 15 bases in between. CDR3 size: 15 residues. This CDR3 reads CACGSPRFSGNTIYF. CDR3 nucleotides: TGTGCCTGCGGGTCCCCACGTTTCTCTGGAAACACCATATATTTT.

The gene calls are TRBV28 and TRBJ1-2; TRBD1 might be the D (5 bases). The CDR3 runs 11 residues. With 5 bases removed from V and 7 bases from J, the gap between germline ends came to 8 bases. The V gene's germline CDR1 is MDHEN and CDR2 SYDVKM. In DNA form, the CDR3 reads TGTGCCAGCAGTCAAGGGGTTGGCTACACCTTC. Amino acids: CASSQGVGYTF.

The chain employs TRBV9 and TRBJ1-2, with 7 bases aligning to TRBD1. Germline-derived CDR1 and CDR2 are SGDLS and YYNGEE. The CDR3 totals 11 residues. V shed 10 bases and J 2 bases; nucleotides not matched to a gene: 2. Here the CDR3 reads CASGGNYGYTF. CDR3 sequence (DNA): TGTGCCTCAGGGGGAAACTATGGCTACACCTTC. The full variable domain, rest sourced from reference TRBV9 and TRBJ1-2, is DSGVTQTPKHLITATGQRVTLRCSPRSGDLSVYWYQQSLDQGLQFLIQYYNGEERAKGNILERFSAQQFPDLHSELNLSSLELGDSALYFCASGGNYGYTFGSGTRLTVV.

This chain links TRBV9 with TRBJ2-3; 10 nucleotides agree with TRBD2. CDR3 size: 18 residues. Germline assignment: CDR1 SGDLS and CDR2 YYNGEE. V lost 4 bases and J lost 5; bases outside the gene matches: 16. CDR3 loop: CASSLGMGLATAIDTQYF. CDR3 DNA sequence: TGTGCCAGCAGCCTAGGGATGGGACTAGCGACAGCAATAGATACGCAGTATTTT.

This rearrangement joins TRBV12-5 to TRBJ1-1, with D perhaps matching TRBD1 (5 bases). The germline gives CDR1 LGHNT, CDR2 FRNRAP. V lost 0 bases, J lost 4 bases, and 12 bases lay in between. The CDR3 spans 15 residues. The chain's CDR3 is CASGLVLGGITEAFF. The CDR3 region has the DNA TGTGCTAGTGGTTTGGTACTTGGGGGGATCACTGAAGCTTTCTTT. The variable domain in full, completed from reference TRBV12-5 and TRBJ1-1, reads DARVTQTPRHKVTEMGQEVTMRCQPILGHNTVFWYRQTMMQGLELLAYFRNRAPLDDSGMPKDRFSAEMPDATLATLKIQPSEPRDSAVYFCASGLVLGGITEAFFGQGTRLTVV.

This chain uses TRBV24-1 with TRBJ2-5; tentatively, D is TRBD1 (6 bases). Germline assignment: CDR1 KGHDR and CDR2 SFDVKD. V was pared by 8 bases and J by 2 bases, with 14 bases between. The CDR3 is 14 residues long. The CDR3 spells CATTGQQTQETQYF. CDR3 nucleotides: TGTGCCACCACAGGACAGCAAACACAAGAGACCCAGTACTTC.

This chain connects TRBV30 to TRBJ1-5, with 9 bases matching TRBD1. This CDR3 is 15 amino acids long. Germline V gives CDR1 GTSNPN, CDR2 SVGIG (reference sequence). V was clipped by 3 bases and J by 6 bases; unmatched bases: 9. The CDR3 here is CAWRPQGAGSQPQHF. In DNA, the CDR3 is TGTGCCTGGAGACCACAGGGGGCAGGGAGTCAGCCCCAGCATTTT.

This clone was counted a few times. This chain links TRBV7-2 with TRBJ2-1, with 8 bases matching TRBD2. With V trimmed by 1 base and J by 6 bases, 11 bases remained unmatched. The CDR3 is made up of 17 amino acids. Germline lookup yields CDR1 SGHTA and CDR2 FQGNSA. Here the CDR3 reads CASSLEAPGLVSNEQFF. The CDR3 DNA reads as TGTGCCAGCAGCTTAGAAGCTCCGGGACTAGTCTCCAATGAGCAGTTCTTC.

The rearrangement links TRBV7-8 to TRBJ2-5, with 10 bases matching TRBD1. Looked up from germline, CDR1 is SGHVS and CDR2 is FQNEAQ. Germline trimming cut 4 bases from V and 5 bases from J; bases unmatched to any gene: 4. CDR3 length: 14 residues. As DNA, the CDR3 is TGTGCCAGCAGCTCGACAGGGGGCGGGGAGACCCAGTACTTC. Amino acid sequence: CASSSTGGGETQYF.

This chain links TRBV18 with TRBJ1-2; a weak D match, TRBD1 (6 bases). Looked up from germline, CDR1 is KGHSH and CDR2 is LQKENI. The CDR3 loop spans 16 amino acids. Trimming stripped 5 bases from V and 8 bases from J, with 24 bases between. The CDR3 loop is CASSTLLRTDASGYTF. The CDR3 nucleotides are TGTGCCAGCTCAACTCTTTTAAGGACAGATGCCAGCGGCTACACCTTC. The full variable domain, with the rest looked up from reference TRBV18 and TRBJ1-2, is NAGVMQNPRHLVRRRGQEARLRCSPMKGHSHVYWYRQLPEEGLKFMVYLQKENIIDESGMPKERFSAEFPKEGPSILRIQQVVRGDSAAYFCASSTLLRTDASGYTFGSGTRLTVV.

V and J are TRBV7-2 and TRBJ2-2; D may be TRBD2 (5 bases). The CDR3 is 13 amino acids. Per germline, CDR1 SGHTA and CDR2 FQGNSA. V lost 6 bases, J lost 4 bases, and 9 bases lay in between. The CDR3 spells CASRWESTGELFF. The CDR3 bases are TGTGCCAGCAGGTGGGAGAGCACCGGGGAGCTGTTTTTT.

The rearrangement uses TRBV15 and TRBJ1-1; D gene ambiguous. The CDR3 consists of 17 residues. With 0 bases removed from V and 4 bases from J, the gap between germline ends came to 18 bases. CDR1 is LNHNV, CDR2 YYDKDF, per germline (reference sequence). The CDR3 coding sequence is TGTGCCACCAGCAGAGATTTAATGCCCCCTGCGGGCACTGAAGCTTTCTTT. Protein sequence: CATSRDLMPPAGTEAFF.

J is TRBJ2-1 and V is TRBV10-3; 9 nucleotides line up with TRBD2. Germline CDR1 ENHRY, CDR2 SYGVKD. Germline trimming cut 0 bases from V and 3 bases from J; bases unmatched to any gene: 3. The CDR3 contains 16 residues. CDR3 region: CAISESPSGNYNEQFF. The CDR3 DNA reads TGTGCCATCAGTGAGTCGCCTAGCGGGAACTACAATGAGCAGTTCTTC.

This clone appeared a few times. The chain couples TRBV28 to TRBJ1-2; tentatively, D is TRBD1 (5 bases). The CDR3 runs to 14 residues. Germline lookup yields CDR1 MDHEN and CDR2 SYDVKM. The V end was cut by 7 bases, the J end by 4 bases, with 16 bases between. The CDR3 coding sequence is TGTGCCAGCACCATCGGGGGGGGGTCCTATGGCTACACCTTC. Amino acids: CASTIGGGSYGYTF.

The rearrangement joins TRBV10-1 to TRBJ1-2; 9 positions match TRBD1. Germline CDR1 and CDR2: WNHNN and SYGVQD (reference sequence). The V segment lost 5 bases and the J segment 5 bases; nucleotides outside the gene matches: 6. This CDR3 is 14 amino acids long. The CDR3: CASSPGTGNYGYTF. The CDR3 DNA reads TGCGCCAGCAGTCCCGGGACAGGGAATTATGGCTACACCTTC.

This rearrangement joins TRBV25-1 to TRBJ2-3; 16 nucleotides agree with TRBD2. The CDR3 length is 16 residues. V was pared by 5 bases and J by 7 bases, with 6 bases of the junction left unmatched. Germline assignment: CDR1 MGHDK and CDR2 SYGVNS. Here the CDR3 DNA reads TGTGCCAGCAGTCCCGGGACTAGCGGGGGGGCGTATACGCAGTATTTT. Translating gives CASSPGTSGGAYTQYF.

The chain recombines TRBV28 with TRBJ2-2; 7 bases match TRBD2. The germline V gene encodes CDR1 MDHEN and CDR2 SYDVKM. V shed 6 bases, J shed 7 bases, and the junction held 2 bases outside the gene matches. This CDR3 has 12 residues. CDR3 sequence: CASRREVGELFF. The CDR3 coding sequence is TGTGCCAGCAGACGGGAGGTCGGGGAGCTGTTTTTT.

V is TRBV27 and J is TRBJ1-1; D is unclear. Trimming left V 4 bases short and J 1 base short, with 7 bases between. Germline V gene data show CDR1 as MNHEY and CDR2 as SMNVEV (reference sequence). This CDR3 contains 13 residues. The DNA for the CDR3 is TGTGCCAGCAGTTCTGTTCCGAACACTGAAGCTTTCTTT. It codes for CASSSVPNTEAFF.

The chain uses TRBV7-2 and TRBJ2-4; 11 nucleotides match TRBD2. Germline lookup yields CDR1 SGHTA and CDR2 FQGNSA. V shed 0 bases and J 0 bases; nucleotides not matched to a gene: 7. The CDR3 sequence is 19 residues long. In DNA form, the CDR3 reads TGTGCCAGCAGCTTAGCCCCGGGACTAGCGGCTCTAGCCAAAAACATTCAGTACTTC. Translating gives CASSLAPGLAALAKNIQYF. The full variable domain, completed using reference TRBV7-2 and TRBJ2-4, is GAGVSQSPSNKVTEKGKDVELRCDPISGHTALYWYRQSLGQGLEFLIYFQGNSAPDKSGLPSDRFSAERTGGSVSTLTIQRTQQEDSAVYLCASSLAPGLAALAKNIQYFGAGTRLSVL.

This clone has only one observation. V is TRBV2 and J is TRBJ2-3; D possibly corresponds to TRBD1 (6 bases). The CDR3 spans 14 residues. Trimming stripped 4 bases from V and 0 bases from J, with 8 bases between. Germline V gene sequence: CDR1 SNHLY, CDR2 FYNNEI. This CDR3 is CASSGTVSTDTQYF. In DNA, the CDR3 is TGTGCCAGCAGTGGGACAGTTAGCACAGATACGCAGTATTTT.

This rearrangement joins TRBV19 to TRBJ1-5, with 8 bases matching TRBD1. The ends lost 5 bases at V and 5 bases at J; junction bases unmatched: 8. Germline lookup yields CDR1 LNHDA and CDR2 SQIVND (reference sequence). The CDR3 totals 15 residues. This chain's CDR3 is CASSLSGGEYQPQHF. The CDR3 region has the DNA TGTGCCAGTAGTTTGTCAGGGGGCGAGTATCAGCCCCAGCATTTT.

The chain uses TRBV6-5 and TRBJ1-2; D unclear. The CDR3 extends over 13 amino acids. V was shortened by 5 bases and J by 4 bases, with 11 bases between the two germline ends. Germline V gene sequence: CDR1 MNHEY, CDR2 SVGAGI. The CDR3 bases are TGTGCCAGCAGTCGGCAGGAAGCCTATGGCTACACCTTC. It encodes CASSRQEAYGYTF.

The gene calls are TRBV14 and TRBJ2-1; 14 bases align to TRBD2. The CDR3 consists of 15 residues. Per germline, CDR1 SGHDN and CDR2 FVKESK. V lost 4 bases and J lost 6; bases outside the gene matches: 2. CDR3 region: CASSRLAGGPNEQFF. Here the CDR3 DNA reads TGTGCCAGCAGCCGACTAGCGGGAGGGCCCAATGAGCAGTTCTTC.

V usage is TRBV5-1 and J usage is TRBJ2-3; the match to TRBD1 covers 9 bases. This CDR3 has 15 residues. Germline V lookup: CDR1 SGHRS, CDR2 YFSETQ. The trim removed 4 bases at V and 3 bases at J, leaving 6 bases unmatched. CDR3 nucleotide sequence: TGCGCCAGCAGCCCACAGGGGGCTGGTACAGATACGCAGTATTTT. Amino acids: CASSPQGAGTDTQYF.

The chain is built from TRBV19 and TRBJ1-5; 7 bases align to TRBD1. From germline, CDR1 is LNHDA and CDR2 SQIVND (reference sequence). CDR3 length: 15 residues. Trimming at V came to 6 bases and at J to 4 bases, leaving 9 bases not matched to a gene. CDR3 sequence: CASRYRQGGNQPQHF. In nucleotides, the CDR3 is TGTGCCAGTAGATATAGACAGGGCGGAAATCAGCCCCAGCATTTT.

This chain joins TRBV2 and TRBJ1-4; D may be TRBD1 (5 bases). Per the germline V gene, CDR1 is SNHLY and CDR2 is FYNNEI. This CDR3 has 16 amino acids. V was pared by 6 bases and J by 0 bases, with 14 bases between. CDR3 nucleotide sequence: TGTGCCAGCAGGGAGGGGACGCGCACAACTAATGAAAAACTGTTTTTT. Residues: CASREGTRTTNEKLFF.

The chain carries TRBV10-3 and TRBJ1-3; D possibly corresponds to TRBD1 (5 bases). V shed 4 bases and J shed 1 base, with 5 bases lying between them. This CDR3 spans 13 amino acids. The germline V gene encodes CDR1 ENHRY and CDR2 SYGVKD. CDR3 nucleotide sequence: TGTGCCATCAGTGCAGGGTCTGGAAACACCATATATTTT. As protein: CAISAGSGNTIYF.

This sequence joins TRBV5-1 and TRBJ2-1, with a tentative D call TRBD1 (5 bases). CDR3 size: 15 residues. The germline V and J ends were trimmed by 1 base and 1 base, with 9 bases remaining between them. From germline, CDR1 is SGHRS and CDR2 YFSETQ. As DNA, the CDR3 is TGCGCCAGCAGCTTGAGTCAGGGTTCCTACAATGAGCAGTTCTTC. Protein product: CASSLSQGSYNEQFF.

This sequence joins TRBV30 and TRBJ2-4, with 8 bases aligning to TRBD2. This CDR3 has 15 residues. Trimming cost V 2 bases and J 8 bases; bases outside gene matches: 11. From germline, CDR1 is GTSNPN and CDR2 SVGIG (reference sequence). The CDR3 spells CAWSSGRVFKDIQYF. CDR3 bases: TGTGCCTGGAGTTCCGGGAGGGTGTTTAAAGACATTCAGTACTTC.

The chain has TRBV30 and TRBJ2-2; TRBD2 matches 12 bases. V dropped 8 bases and J dropped 6; count of bases not matched to a gene: 19. Germline values: CDR1 GTSNPN, CDR2 SVGIG (reference sequence). The CDR3 totals 18 residues. This CDR3 is CAADRALAGLAGSGELFF. The CDR3, as DNA: TGTGCCGCCGATCGCGCACTTGCGGGACTAGCGGGCTCCGGGGAGCTGTTTTTT. The full variable domain, in which reference TRBV30 and TRBJ2-2 provide the parts outside the CDR3, is SQTIHQWPATLVQPVGSPLSLECTVEGTSNPNLYWYRQAAGRGLQLLFYSVGIGQISSEVPQNLSASRPQDRQFILSSKKLLLSDSGFYLCAADRALAGLAGSGELFFGEGSRLTVL.